This T cell receptor beta chain was observed in a study of T cell changes during pregnancy in multiple sclerosis. Profiling relied on immunoSEQ multiplex PCR, and the TCRdb table lists in-frame clones only, not all of them. The table has 90,000 to 130,000 clones, roughly 90% seen once; the top ten hold 1.5%. Germline V gene sequence: CDR1 SGHDT, CDR2 YYEEEE. The CDR3 sequence is 12 residues long. V was clipped by 1 base and J by 8 bases, with 9 bases between them. This chain uses TRBV5-6 with TRBJ1-2, with D hard to call. The specimen comprised peripheral blood, sampled in the third trimester of pregnancy. This sequence was found in a female donor with multiple sclerosis, enrolled in a pregnancy study. The CDR3 loop reads CASSLKGGGYTF. CDR3 sequence (DNA): TGTGCCAGCAGCTTGAAGGGAGGGGGCTACACCTTC.